Shown below are 8 T cell receptor beta chains from a single sample sequenced in a study of CD8+CD57+ T cells in acquired aplastic anemia. CDR3 and TCR beta VDJ profiling relied on a genomic DNA template. Via MiXCR, TCRdb re-called the reads, giving one row per CDR3 protein. The table lists 150,000 to 200,000 distinct CDR3 sequences, roughly half of them singletons. CD8+CD57+ cell expansion had been shown by flow cytometry in patients chosen for sequencing. The sequencing sample was made of sorted CD4+, CD8+, or CD8+CD57+ T cells (not recorded which) from PBMCs. These receptors all come from a human donor with aplastic anemia.

This clonotype was counted ten times or more. V and J are TRBV6-2 or TRBV6-3 and TRBJ1-1; D gene ambiguous. Germline values: CDR1 MNHEY, CDR2 SVGEGT. The CDR3 contains 11 residues. V was clipped by 7 bases and J by 4 bases, with 7 bases between them. The CDR3 coding sequence is TGTGCCAGCAATGGTCTCACTGAAGCTTTCTTT. This sequence encodes CASNGLTEAFF.

This chain uses TRBV25-1 with TRBJ2-5; 11 nucleotides align to TRBD2. The CDR3 sequence is 20 residues long. In germline, CDR1 is MGHDK, CDR2 SYGVNS. After removal of 0 bases from V and 0 bases from J, the junction contained 12 bases not matched to a gene. In DNA, the CDR3 is TGTGCCAGCAGTGAATATAAAGGACTAGCGGGTACCTCGTACCAAGAGACCCAGTACTTC. Translated, it gives CASSEYKGLAGTSYQETQYF.

The V gene is TRBV5-4, the J gene TRBJ2-1; D tentatively reads TRBD1 or TRBD2 (6 bases each). This CDR3 has 17 amino acids. Per germline, CDR1 SGHNT and CDR2 YYREEE (reference sequence). V was cut by 0 bases and J by 4 bases, with 17 bases left in between. CDR3 in amino acids: CASSLVRRGIAYNEQFF. The DNA of the CDR3 is TGTGCCAGCAGCTTGGTCAGGAGGGGGATTGCATACAATGAGCAGTTCTTC.

CDR3 DNA sequence: TGTGCCAGCAGTGAAATAAACCCCGGACAGGGGGGTCAAGAGACCCAGTACTTC. This sequence encodes CASSEINPGQGGQETQYF. This chain links TRBV25-1 with TRBJ2-5, with 10 bases lining up with TRBD1. Germline CDR1 reads MGHDK; CDR2 reads SYGVNS. The CDR3 length is 18 residues. The trim removed 2 bases at V and 2 bases at J, leaving 11 bases unmatched.

The chain couples TRBV7-2 to TRBJ1-1; the D is unclear. There are 15 residues in the CDR3. Trimming removed 0 bases from V and 0 bases from J, with 8 bases in between. Germline values: CDR1 SGHTA, CDR2 FQGNSA. CDR3 nucleotide sequence: TGTGCCAGCAGCTTAGCAACAGTATTGAACACTGAAGCTTTCTTT. It translates to CASSLATVLNTEAFF.

This clonotype occurred many times. The chain uses TRBV3-1 and TRBJ1-2; no clear D. This CDR3 region has 14 residues. Germline-derived CDR1 and CDR2 are LGHDT and YNNKEL (reference sequence). V was shortened by 0 bases and J by 5 bases, with 10 bases between the two germline ends. CDR3 residues: CASSQEESYYGYTF. CDR3 sequence (DNA): TGTGCCAGCAGCCAAGAAGAGTCTTATTATGGCTACACCTTC.

The gene calls are TRBV7-3 and TRBJ1-1; TRBD1 matches at 10 bases. This CDR3 is 14 amino acids long. Trimming cost V 5 bases and J 4 bases; bases outside gene matches: 4. The germline V gene encodes CDR1 SGHTA and CDR2 FQGTGA. The CDR3 reads CASSIDRGLTEAFF. The CDR3, as DNA: TGTGCCAGCAGCATCGACAGGGGGCTCACTGAAGCTTTCTTT.

Note on this clonotype: No conserved phenylalanine or tryptophan is present at the end of the CDR3, so a read error is the likely explanation. The chain joins TRBV15 to TRBJ2-7, with D hard to call. The CDR3 consists of 11 residues. CDR1 and CDR2 (germline): LNHNV, YYDKDF (reference sequence). Trimming removed 3 bases from V and 4 bases from J, with 4 bases in between. CDR3 in amino acids: CATSSGYEQYL. CDR3 sequence (DNA): TGTGCCACCAGCAGTGGTTACGAGCAGTACCTC.